This is a list of T cell receptor beta chains from one sample in a study of cytomegalovirus exposure and HLA in healthy donors. TCRdb's copy holds only in-frame clones and misses some; the assay was immunoSEQ multiplex PCR. This sample has some 150,000 clones; 79% occur once, and the top ten carry roughly 6.7%. Sequencing was carried out using PBMCs. The receptors were gathered from a man aged 45-65 years in good health and CMV-seropositive. Both conserved end residues are part of each CDR3. The order of the fields is clone size, V gene, D gene, J gene, CDR3 length, CDR3 DNA, CDR3 protein. A D gene is named only where the DNA matches it firmly. Size tells how often a clone was seen (once, few, many) or the class of an expanded clone, and some rows leave it out.

once,TRBV7-8,NA,TRBJ2-5,14,TGTGCCAGCAGCTTAGCGCTAGCTTTGGCGACCCAGTACTTC,CASSLALALATQYF
NA,TRBV5-1,TRBD2,TRBJ2-7,15,TGCGCCAGCAGCTTGACTAGCGGGAGCTCCTACGAGCAGTACTTC,CASSLTSGSSYEQYF
NA,TRBV11-2,TRBD2,TRBJ2-7,16,TGTGCCAGCAGCCCCCGAGGGTCGACTAGCGTGCACGAGCAGTACTTC,CASSPRGSTSVHEQYF
NA,TRBV10-1,TRBD1,TRBJ2-7,13,TGCGCCAGCAGTGAGTCCAGGGGACAGAGTCAGTACTTC,CASSESRGQSQYF
NA,TRBV6-5,NA,TRBJ2-5,14,TGTGCCAGCAGTTACTCGAGAGGGTGGGAGACCCAGTACTTC,CASSYSRGWETQYF
NA,TRBV2,NA,TRBJ2-3,13,TGTGCCAGCAGTGAAATGGGACAAATCATTTGGTATTTT,CASSEMGQIIWYF
NA,TRBV18,TRBD1,TRBJ2-3,14,TGTGCCAGCTCCCAGGGGGCTAGCACAGATACGCAGTATTTT,CASSQGASTDTQYF
NA,TRBV11-2,TRBD2,TRBJ2-1,16,TGTGCCAGCAGCATGACTAGCGCCAGCCCCTACAATGAGCAGTTCTTC,CASSMTSASPYNEQFF
NA,TRBV5-4,NA,TRBJ2-5,12,TGTGCCAGCAGCTTTAATCGGGAGAGCCAGTACTTC,CASSFNRESQYF
NA,TRBV6-5,NA,TRBJ2-7,12,TGTGCCAGCAGAACCACAGGGTCCGAGCAGTACTTC,CASRTTGSEQYF
NA,TRBV5-4,TRBD2,TRBJ2-1,15,TGTGCCAGCAGCCCCGGGACTAGCGGTAACAATGAGCAGTTCTTC,CASSPGTSGNNEQFF
NA,TRBV7-2,NA,TRBJ1-1,14,TGTGCCAGCAGCTTAGCGGAAAGGGGCACTGAAGCTTTCTTT,CASSLAERGTEAFF
NA,TRBV28,NA,TRBJ1-3,15,TGTGCCAGCAGTTTGGTAGGGGCAAAGGGAAACACCATATATTTT,CASSLVGAKGNTIYF
NA,TRBV9,NA,TRBJ1-5,17,TGTGCCAGCAGCGTAGGGGGGCAGGCTCGGAGCAATCAGCCCCAGCATTTT,CASSVGGQARSNQPQHF
NA,TRBV6-5,TRBD1,TRBJ1-5,15,TGTGCCAGCAGTCGACAGGGGGCGAGCAATCAGCCCCAGCATTTT,CASSRQGASNQPQHF
NA,TRBV7-8,TRBD2,TRBJ2-3,15,TGTGCCAGCAGCTTAGGCGGGAGGGGCACAGATACGCAGTATTTT,CASSLGGRGTDTQYF
NA,TRBV5-1,NA,TRBJ1-5,14,TGCGCCAGCAGCTTGTCCGGGAGCAATCAGCCCCAGCATTTT,CASSLSGSNQPQHF
NA,TRBV2,NA,TRBJ2-3,12,TGTGCCAGCAGCCTAGAGACAGATACGCAGTGTTTT,CASSLETDTQCF
NA,TRBV9,TRBD1,TRBJ1-2,14,TGTGCCAGCAGCGCATTAGGGACAGGGGATGGCTACACCTTC,CASSALGTGDGYTF
NA,TRBV6-5,NA,TRBJ1-5,12,TGTGCCAGCGGCAGGGTGGGTCAGCCCCAGCATTTT,CASGRVGQPQHF
NA,TRBV7-2,NA,TRBJ1-5,14,TGTGCCAGCAGCTTTAACTGGGGGGATCAGCCCCAGCATTTT,CASSFNWGDQPQHF
few,TRBV5-4,NA,TRBJ1-1,13,TGTGCCAGCAGCTTGAACAGGAACACTGAAGCTTTCTTT,CASSLNRNTEAFF
NA,TRBV2,TRBD2,TRBJ2-7,15,TGTGCCACCTCTCCGGGACTAGCGGTGAACTACGAGCAGTACTTC,CATSPGLAVNYEQYF
NA,TRBV4-1,NA,TRBJ2-7,14,TGCGCCAGCAGCCAACCCAGGACAGACTACGAGCAGTACTTC,CASSQPRTDYEQYF
NA,TRBV7-7,NA,TRBJ2-5,14,TGTGCTAGCAGCCCAGCATCAGCGCGAGAGACCCAGTACTTC,CASSPASARETQYF
NA,TRBV5-1,NA,TRBJ1-1,13,TGCGCCAGCAGCTTGGAACCGAGCGCTGAAGCTTTCTTT,CASSLEPSAEAFF
NA,TRBV9,TRBD2,TRBJ2-1,16,TGTGCCAGCAGCGCCAGGACTAGCGGGGGGTACAATGAGCAGTTCTTC,CASSARTSGGYNEQFF
NA,TRBV12-5,TRBD1,TRBJ2-7,15,TGTGCTAGTGGTCAGAGAAAGGGGGCCCTCTACGAGCAGTACTTC,CASGQRKGALYEQYF
once,TRBV11-2,TRBD2,TRBJ2-5,16,TGTGCCAGCAGCCCCCGGAGGGGAGGGGATGGGGAGACCCAGTACTTC,CASSPRRGGDGETQYF
NA,TRBV20-1,TRBD1,TRBJ1-1,11,TGCAGTGCTAGGGGACAGATTGAAGCTTTCTTT,CSARGQIEAFF
NA,TRBV28,NA,TRBJ1-3,16,TGTGCCAGCAGTCTCATCGACTGGAGGTCTGGAAACACCATATATTTT,CASSLIDWRSGNTIYF
NA,TRBV5-1,NA,TRBJ2-7,14,TGCGCCAGCAGCCGCAGCGGGGACACCTACGAGCAGTACTTC,CASSRSGDTYEQYF